Below, 22 T cell receptor beta chains from the same sample are listed, as sequenced in a study of cytomegalovirus exposure and HLA in healthy donors. The PCR contained 60 Vbeta and 13 Jbeta primers. Clones were sequenced by immunoSEQ multiplex PCR, and TCRdb holds only the in-frame ones, with some missing. Here the sample spans over 150,000 clones, roughly 80% being singletons. What was sequenced was PBMCs. The receptors originated from a woman aged 50 to 60 in good health and CMV-seronegative.

V usage is TRBV9 and J usage is TRBJ2-3; 9 positions agree with TRBD1. CDR3 length: 17 amino acids. Germline CDR1 SGDLS, CDR2 YYNGEE. Unmatched junction bases numbered 9, after V lost 1 base and J lost 3 bases. Here the CDR3 DNA reads TGTGCCAGCAGCGTATCCCTGACAGGGGGAGGAACAGATACGCAGTATTTT. This gives the protein CASSVSLTGGGTDTQYF.

This rearrangement joins TRBV19 to TRBJ2-3; the D is unclear. V was clipped by 6 bases and J by 0 bases, with 10 bases between them. The CDR3 extends over 14 amino acids. Germline lookup yields CDR1 LNHDA and CDR2 SQIVND (reference sequence). The CDR3 nucleotides read TGTGCCAGTAGGACCGGGTCTAGCACAGATACGCAGTATTTT. Translating gives CASRTGSSTDTQYF. The whole variable domain, filled in from reference TRBV19 and TRBJ2-3, reads DGGITQSPKYLFRKEGQNVTLSCEQNLNHDAMYWYRQDPGQGLRLIYYSQIVNDFQKGDIAEGYSVSREKKESFPLTVTSAQKNPTAFYLCASRTGSSTDTQYFGPGTRLTVL.

The J gene is TRBJ1-3, the V gene TRBV6-6, with 8 bases lining up with TRBD1. The V and J ends lost 6 bases and 3 bases, in that order; junction bases with no gene match: 7. The CDR3 totals 15 residues. The germline gives CDR1 MNHNY, CDR2 SVGAGI (reference sequence). The CDR3 region has the DNA TGTGCCAGCAGCGTCGGGACAGGTATTGGAAACACCATATATTTT. Translated, it gives CASSVGTGIGNTIYF.

This sequence joins TRBV4-3 and TRBJ2-1; 14 bases fit TRBD2. The CDR3 spans 17 residues. V trimming: 1 base; J trimming: 8 bases; junction bases outside the gene matches: 7. Per germline, CDR1 LGHNA and CDR2 YSLEER. The CDR3 nucleotides read TGCGCCAGCAGCCAAGGGCTGACTAGCGGGGGGGCCGATGAGCAGTTCTTC. Residues: CASSQGLTSGGADEQFF.

This clone was counted a few times. This chain uses TRBV6-1 with TRBJ2-2; 8 nucleotides match TRBD2. CDR3 length equals 15 residues. CDR1 MNHNS and CDR2 SASEGT come from the germline V gene. Germline trimming cut 11 bases from V and 5 bases from J; bases unmatched to any gene: 13. The chain's CDR3 is CAPLSTGGGTGELFF. The CDR3 region has the DNA TGTGCCCCACTTTCCACGGGAGGGGGGACCGGGGAGCTGTTTTTT.

The chain employs TRBV9 and TRBJ1-2; 9 bases are a match to TRBD1. V was pared by 3 bases and J by 6 bases, with 6 bases of the junction left unmatched. This CDR3 is 14 amino acids long. Per germline, CDR1 SGDLS and CDR2 YYNGEE. The DNA for the CDR3 is TGTGCCAGCAGCGAGGGACAGGGTGGCCATGGCTACACCTTC. It encodes CASSEGQGGHGYTF.

This chain connects TRBV27 to TRBJ2-7; the D gene is possibly TRBD2 (5 bases). Germline V lookup: CDR1 MNHEY, CDR2 SMNVEV (reference sequence). V lost 0 bases, J lost 7 bases, and 16 bases lay in between. The CDR3 is 15 amino acids. In nucleotides, the CDR3 is TGTGCCAGCAGTTTATCGACGGTTGGGAGCCGGGAGCAGTACTTC. This codes for CASSLSTVGSREQYF.

The chain uses TRBV29-1 and TRBJ2-7, with 9 bases aligning to TRBD1. V dropped 5 bases and J dropped 1; count of bases not matched to a gene: 12. The germline V gene encodes CDR1 SQVTM and CDR2 ANQGSEA. This CDR3 region has 16 residues. CDR3 protein: CSVFTSPGQGSYEQYF. CDR3 DNA sequence: TGCAGCGTTTTTACTAGCCCGGGACAGGGATCCTACGAGCAGTACTTC.

V usage is TRBV28 and J usage is TRBJ1-4, with 7 bases matching TRBD1. V shed 2 bases and J 7 bases; nucleotides not matched to a gene: 7. The germline gives CDR1 MDHEN, CDR2 SYDVKM. There are 15 residues in the CDR3. The CDR3 region has the DNA TGTGCCAGCAGTTTAATCGGGACAGTTTCTGAAAAACTGTTTTTT. This translates into CASSLIGTVSEKLFF.

The rearrangement uses TRBV9 and TRBJ1-2, with 9 bases matching TRBD1. Germline V gene sequence: CDR1 SGDLS, CDR2 YYNGEE. The CDR3 runs 17 residues. V was clipped by 4 bases and J by 5 bases; unmatched bases: 15. For the CDR3, the DNA is TGTGCCAGCAGCAAAAACTCGGGACAGGGTATCTTATATGGCTACACCTTC. Translated, it gives CASSKNSGQGILYGYTF.

This clone was recorded a few times. The J gene is TRBJ2-3, the V gene TRBV9; 8 bases are shared with TRBD2. V dropped 3 bases and J dropped 2; count of bases not matched to a gene: 5. The germline V gene encodes CDR1 SGDLS and CDR2 YYNGEE. This CDR3 region has 15 residues. The DNA for the CDR3 is TGTGCCAGCAGCGCCCGGGGGGGGGCCACAGATACGCAGTATTTT. It codes for CASSARGGATDTQYF.

This sequence joins TRBV6-5 and TRBJ2-1, with D possibly TRBD2 on 6 matching bases. Per germline, CDR1 MNHEY and CDR2 SVGAGI. This CDR3 contains 11 residues. Trimming pared 6 bases from V and 6 bases from J, leaving 6 bases between. CDR3 amino acids: CASRGLNEQFF. The CDR3 coding sequence is TGTGCCAGCAGGGGACTCAATGAGCAGTTCTTC.

V and J are TRBV2 and TRBJ1-5; 9 bases match TRBD1. CDR3 length: 16 residues. The junction had 8 bases not matched to a gene; V was cut back by 5 bases and J by 3 bases. Looked up from germline, CDR1 is SNHLY and CDR2 is FYNNEI. This CDR3 is CASSRGQGLLNQPQHF. CDR3 nucleotides: TGTGCCAGCAGTAGGGGACAGGGACTCCTCAATCAGCCCCAGCATTTT.

V gene TRBV28 combines with J gene TRBJ1-5; no reliable D call. V was shortened by 2 bases and J by 2 bases, with 10 bases between the two germline ends. The germline V gene encodes CDR1 MDHEN and CDR2 SYDVKM. This CDR3 has 15 residues. The DNA for the CDR3 is TGTGCCAGCAGTTTAAGAGGAAGCGGCAATCAGCCCCAGCATTTT. This gives the protein CASSLRGSGNQPQHF.

This clone was detected only a few times. The chain carries TRBV7-2 and TRBJ2-1; 11 nucleotides line up with TRBD2. This CDR3 comprises 16 residues. V dropped 5 bases and J dropped 3; count of bases not matched to a gene: 6. Germline values: CDR1 SGHTA, CDR2 FQGNSA. CDR3 sequence (DNA): TGTGCCAGCAGCCGCGCTAGCGGGGGGTACTACAATGAGCAGTTCTTC. Translating it yields CASSRASGGYYNEQFF.

The chain has TRBV4-1 and TRBJ1-2; 7 nucleotides match TRBD1. Germline values: CDR1 MGHRA, CDR2 YSYEKL. V trimming: 2 bases; J trimming: 5 bases; junction bases outside the gene matches: 5. The CDR3 runs to 14 residues. DNA of the CDR3: TGCGCCAGCAGCCAAACCGACAGGGTGTATGGCTACACCTTC. This gives the protein CASSQTDRVYGYTF.

This clone was found a few times. J is TRBJ1-4 and V is TRBV27, with D perhaps TRBD1 (6 bases). The CDR3 runs to 20 residues. CDR1 is MNHEY, CDR2 SMNVEV, per germline (reference sequence). V lost 2 bases and J 0 bases, leaving 22 bases between the germline ends. For the CDR3, the DNA is TGTGCCAGCAGTTTAATCCGGGACGGGACACCTAATACAACTAATGAAAAACTGTTTTTT. It is translated as CASSLIRDGTPNTTNEKLFF.

This chain links TRBV28 with TRBJ2-7; D may be TRBD1 (5 bases). CDR1 and CDR2 from the germline V gene are MDHEN and SYDVKM. This CDR3 contains 15 residues. Trimming took off 7 bases at V and 5 bases at J, with 21 bases between the two ends. In DNA, the CDR3 is TGTGCCAGCACCTCGAGACAGCTTGTTACCGACGAGCAGTACTTC. Translated: CASTSRQLVTDEQYF.

This chain uses TRBV21-1 with TRBJ1-4; TRBD1, the table's D call, was not compared with the DNA. TRBV21-1 is recorded as a pseudogene. The CDR3 is 15 residues long. CDR3 in amino acids: CASSKGQGADEKLFF. The CDR3 coding sequence is TGTGCCAGCAGCAAGGGTCAGGGGGCTGATGAAAAACTGTTTTTT.

The CDR3 DNA sequence: TGTGCCAGCAGTCAGGAGGGGGCGAATCAGCCCCAGCATTTT. The encoded protein is CASSQEGANQPQHF. The genes are TRBV7-2 and TRBJ1-5, with TRBD1 matching 7 bases. Per germline, CDR1 SGHTA and CDR2 FQGNSA. This CDR3 spans 14 amino acids. J gave up 4 bases and V 6 bases, and 6 bases lay outside the gene matches.

This sequence joins TRBV5-1 and TRBJ2-7; 7 nucleotides match TRBD2. J gave up 6 bases and V 2 bases, and 8 bases lay outside the gene matches. The CDR3 totals 14 residues. Germline values: CDR1 SGHRS, CDR2 YFSETQ. CDR3 DNA: TGCGCCAGCAGCTTTGGCGGGGGTAGCGCCGAGCAGTACTTC. Protein: CASSFGGGSAEQYF.

The rearrangement joins TRBV5-5 to TRBJ1-1; D remains unclear. With 0 bases removed from V and 8 bases from J, the gap between germline ends came to 5 bases. The CDR3 totals 11 residues. Germline V gene sequence: CDR1 SGHKS, CDR2 YYEKEE (reference sequence). The CDR3 nucleotides read TGTGCCAGCAGCTTGGACAGAGAAGCTTTCTTT. This translates into CASSLDREAFF.